These 4 T cell receptor beta chains originate from one sample sequenced in a study of T cell clusters in autoimmune cytopenias. About 39,000 genome equivalents of blood DNA were amplified for TRB. TRB was amplified by touch-down multiplex PCR, primer pools A and B combined. TCRdb re-called the multiplex PCR reads; one entry per CDR3 protein, DNA not given. Recorded for this sample: thousands of distinct CDR3 sequences. Sequenced input: peripheral blood. These receptors originate from a human donor with an autoimmune cytopenia or autoimmune hepatitis (not recorded which).

Judged by frequency, this clonotype is medium-sized (0.01 to 0.1%). V is TRBV12-3 or TRBV12-4 and J is TRBJ2-7. This CDR3 is built from 15 residues. The CDR3 here is CASSPIGNSFYEQYF.

This chain uses TRBV19 with TRBJ1-5; there is no DNA to check the TCRdb D call of TRBD1. The CDR3 has 14 residues. Germline-derived CDR1 and CDR2 are LNHDA and SQIVND (reference sequence). CDR3 in amino acids: CASQQGITNQPQHF.

This chain uses TRBV28 with TRBJ2-5; the D gene TCRdb calls, TRBD1, cannot be checked with no DNA. Germline CDR1 is MDHEN and CDR2 is SYDVKM. The CDR3 has 15 amino acids. CDR3 in amino acids: CASSLSGSRQETQYF.

This clonotype registers medium-sized by frequency. The rearrangement links TRBV18 to TRBJ2-7; TCRdb names TRBD1, which stays unverified in the absence of DNA. This CDR3 contains 15 residues. Germline V gene lookup returns CDR1 KGHSH and CDR2 LQKENI. CDR3 loop: CASTHRQGYSYEQYF.